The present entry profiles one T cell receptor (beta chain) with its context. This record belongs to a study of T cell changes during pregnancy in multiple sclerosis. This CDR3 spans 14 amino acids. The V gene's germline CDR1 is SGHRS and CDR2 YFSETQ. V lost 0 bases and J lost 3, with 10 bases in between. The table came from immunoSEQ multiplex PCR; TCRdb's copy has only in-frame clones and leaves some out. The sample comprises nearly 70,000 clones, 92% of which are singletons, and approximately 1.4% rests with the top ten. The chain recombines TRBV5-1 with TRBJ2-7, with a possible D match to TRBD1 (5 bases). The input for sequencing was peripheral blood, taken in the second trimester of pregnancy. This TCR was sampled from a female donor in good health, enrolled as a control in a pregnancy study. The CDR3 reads CASSLDRHLYEQYF. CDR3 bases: TGCGCCAGCAGCTTGGACAGGCACCTCTACGAGCAGTACTTC.